This is a list of T cell receptor beta chains from one sample in a study of CD8 T cells in Susac syndrome. One entry per CDR3 protein results from TCRdb running MiXCR on the immunoSEQ multiplex PCR reads. Of roughly 140,000 distinct CDR3 sequences listed, approximately 95% were seen once; the top ten hold roughly 0.15%. The sequencing sample was made of CD4+ T cells from PBMCs. Receptors originate from a human donor with Susac syndrome. Each CDR3 is given with its conserved first and last residue. The D gene is left open where the match is weak. The listing skips clone size in some rows; elsewhere it reads once, few, many or a size class.

abundance	d_gene	v_gene	j_gene	CDR3aa	CDR3nt
NA	TRBD2	TRBV20-1	TRBJ2-1	CSAEIWRLAGDNEQFF	TGCAGTGCTGAGATCTGGCGGCTAGCGGGGGACAATGAGCAGTTCTTC
NA	NA	TRBV7-2	TRBJ2-5	CASSMNLQETQYF	TGTGCCAGCAGTATGAACCTGCAAGAGACCCAGTACTTC
NA	NA	TRBV9	TRBJ1-2	CASSVMPGDYGYTF	TGTGCCAGCAGCGTAATGCCAGGGGACTATGGCTACACCTTC
NA	TRBD1	TRBV29-1	TRBJ2-4	CSVLTAGQVYF	TGCAGCGTCCTCACGGCGGGACAGGTTTACTTC
NA	NA	TRBV2	TRBJ1-3	CASSGGNTIYF	TGTGCCAGCAGCGGAGGGAACACCATATATTTT
NA	NA	TRBV20-1	TRBJ1-2	CSARAEYGYTF	TGCAGTGCTAGAGCTGAGTATGGCTACACCTTC
once	NA	TRBV15	TRBJ2-3	CATSRAGPDTQYF	TGTGCCACCAGCAGAGCGGGGCCAGATACGCAGTATTTT
NA	NA	TRBV7-9	TRBJ1-6	CASSWGVPPLHF	TGTGCCAGCAGCTGGGGGGTTCCACCCCTCCACTTT
NA	NA	TRBV12-3/TRBV12-4	TRBJ1-1	CASSFPRQGRTEAFF	TGTGCCAGCAGCTTCCCCCGGCAGGGTAGAACTGAAGCTTTCTTT
NA	NA	TRBV15	TRBJ2-1	CATSREGTGRGVEQFF	TGTGCCACCAGCAGAGAGGGGACAGGCCGGGGGGTTGAGCAGTTCTTC
NA	NA	TRBV20-1	TRBJ1-5	CSANGGQRQPQHF	TGCAGTGCTAACGGAGGACAGCGGCAGCCCCAGCATTTT
few	NA	TRBV29-1	TRBJ1-5	CSVEGPQPQHF	TGCAGCGTTGAGGGACCACAGCCCCAGCATTTT
NA	TRBD1	TRBV20-1	TRBJ2-2	CSAQGLTGELFF	TGCAGTGCACAGGGGCTCACCGGGGAGCTGTTTTTT
NA	TRBD1	TRBV24-1	TRBJ1-6	CATSDSTGTPLHF	TGTGCCACCAGTGATTCGACAGGGACACCCCTCCACTTT
NA	NA	TRBV9	TRBJ2-1	CASSVANTHSYNEQFF	TGTGCCAGCAGCGTAGCTAACACTCACTCCTACAATGAGCAGTTCTTC
NA	NA	TRBV20-1	TRBJ1-2	CSARDEVTPNYGYTF	TGCAGTGCTAGAGATGAGGTTACCCCTAACTATGGCTACACCTTC
once	TRBD2	TRBV11-2	TRBJ2-1	CASSLDLTRGGPYNEQFF	TGTGCCAGCAGCTTAGATCTAACCCGCGGGGGACCCTACAATGAGCAGTTCTTC
NA	TRBD1	TRBV28	TRBJ2-7	CAGRDRFSYEQYF	TGTGCCGGGCGGGACAGGTTTTCCTACGAGCAGTACTTC